Described below is a single TCR beta chain sequence and its context. No antigen is known for it. The source of the sample is a study of graft-versus-host responses after intestinal transplantation. Study-level background: After anti-thymocyte globulin induction, recipients took tacrolimus and steroids for approximately 3 years. Study conclusions and caveats: GvH clones surfaced in recipient marrow, some emerging earlier in ileum or blood. Some patients had graft-donor T cell macrochimerism. In their allografts, the ratios of graft-versus-host to host-versus-graft T cell clones were high.

Method: immunoSEQ multiplex PCR; TCRdb's copy keeps in-frame clones and lacks some. Among roughly 110,000 clones listed, 87% were seen once. This specimen consisted of unstimulated CD4+ T cells sorted from spleen or lymph node cells, obtained before transplant. This TCR came from a human donor who was the organ donor for an intestinal transplant.

CDR3 amino acids: CASSTGETQYF. The CDR3 DNA is TGCGCCAGCTCTACGGGCGAGACCCAGTACTTC. J is TRBJ2-5 and V is TRBV5-1; D gene uncertain. CDR1 and CDR2 (germline): SGHRS, YFSETQ. V shed 7 bases and J shed 5 bases, with 9 bases lying between them. The CDR3 has 11 residues.